This entry lists 26 T cell receptor beta chains sequenced from one sample in a study of cytomegalovirus exposure and HLA in healthy donors (dated by TCRdb to the late 2010s). The method behind the library was the immunoSEQ multiplex PCR assay. A mixture of 60 forward primers for TCR Vbeta segments and 13 reverse primers for TCR Jbeta segments was used in the multiplex PCR. Held by TCRdb, this immuneACCESS table contains in-frame sequences only and omits some clones. Under half of the omission traces to an unresolved V gene where checked; the cause of the rest is unknown. The sample table records roughly 250,000 clones; 75% to 85% of these occur just once. The ten largest clones take up about 0.3% of the sample. The sample comprised PBMCs. The source is a girl aged 2 to 10 in good health and CMV-seronegative.

The chain couples TRBV12-5 to TRBJ2-1, with 9 bases aligning to TRBD2. Germline lookup yields CDR1 LGHNT and CDR2 FRNRAP. CDR3 length: 15 residues. With V trimmed by 1 base and J by 8 bases, 6 bases remained unmatched. Here the CDR3 DNA reads TGTGCTAGTGGTTTGGGACTAGCGGAAATGTATGAGCAGTTCTTC. Translating gives CASGLGLAEMYEQFF. Supplemented by reference TRBV12-5 and TRBJ2-1, the full variable domain reads DARVTQTPRHKVTEMGQEVTMRCQPILGHNTVFWYRQTMMQGLELLAYFRNRAPLDDSGMPKDRFSAEMPDATLATLKIQPSEPRDSAVYFCASGLGLAEMYEQFFGPGTRLTVL.

V and J are TRBV10-2 and TRBJ2-1; 7 nucleotides agree with TRBD2. The CDR3 covers 14 residues. Per the germline V gene, CDR1 is WSHSY and CDR2 is SAAADI. Unmatched junction bases numbered 6, after V lost 8 bases and J lost 2 bases. The CDR3 protein is CASLPSGPYNEQFF. CDR3 nucleotides: TGCGCCAGCCTACCTAGCGGACCCTACAATGAGCAGTTCTTC.

The chain has TRBV7-6 and TRBJ2-7; 7 bases map to TRBD1. CDR1 is SGHVS, CDR2 FNYEAQ, per germline. CDR3 length equals 13 residues. With 2 bases clipped from V and 5 bases from J, the junction kept 3 bases outside the gene matches. The CDR3 sequence is CASSLRTGNEQYF. CDR3 nucleotides: TGTGCCAGCAGCTTACGGACAGGTAACGAGCAGTACTTC. Variable domain in full (rest from reference TRBV7-6 and TRBJ2-7): GAGVSQSPRYKVTKRGQDVALRCDPISGHVSLYWYRQALGQGPEFLTYFNYEAQQDKSGLPNDRFSAERPEGSISTLTIQRTEQRDSAMYRCASSLRTGNEQYFGPGTRLTVT.

The rearrangement uses TRBV5-1 and TRBJ1-6; tentative D call: TRBD1 (5 bases). CDR1 is SGHRS and CDR2 is YFSETQ in the germline V gene. This CDR3 is 15 amino acids long. Trimming took off 1 base at V and 7 bases at J, with 12 bases between the two ends. The CDR3 reads CASSLTDSRNSPLHF. The CDR3, as DNA: TGCGCCAGCAGCTTGACCGACAGTCGGAATTCACCCCTCCACTTT.

The genes are TRBV7-3 and TRBJ2-1; TRBD1 is a possible D gene (5 bases). This CDR3 comprises 13 residues. Per the germline V gene, CDR1 is SGHTA and CDR2 is FQGTGA. V lost 4 bases and J 8 bases, leaving 12 bases between the germline ends. The CDR3 DNA follows: TGTGCCAGCAGCTCAGGGCCGGCGGATGAGCAGTTCTTC. This sequence encodes CASSSGPADEQFF.

CDR3 DNA sequence: TGTGCCAGCACGGGGGGGGAGTACAATGAGCAGTTCTTC. Its protein is CASTGGEYNEQFF. The V call is TRBV2, the J call TRBJ2-1; 8 nucleotides agree with TRBD2. The CDR3 consists of 13 residues. The junction had 3 bases not matched to a gene; V was cut back by 7 bases and J by 4 bases. Germline V gene lookup returns CDR1 SNHLY and CDR2 FYNNEI.

This chain links TRBV6-6 with TRBJ1-5; 9 bases map to TRBD1. V lost 7 bases to trimming and J lost 4 bases; unmatched junction nucleotides: 2. This CDR3 comprises 13 residues. Germline CDR1 is MNHNY and CDR2 is SVGAGI (reference sequence). CDR3 region: CASTGTGNQPQHF. The CDR3 DNA reads as TGTGCCAGCACCGGGACAGGGAATCAGCCCCAGCATTTT.

The V and J genes are TRBV5-1 and TRBJ2-3; TRBD2 matches 7 bases. The germline V gene encodes CDR1 SGHRS and CDR2 YFSETQ. The CDR3 consists of 16 residues. With V trimmed by 4 bases and J by 1 base, 9 bases remained unmatched. The CDR3, as DNA: TGCGCCAGCAGCCGTGTGGAGGGAGGGGGCACAGATACGCAGTATTTT. Protein product: CASSRVEGGGTDTQYF.

The chain uses TRBV10-3 and TRBJ1-2; possible D gene TRBD1, 5 bases. The CDR3 contains 13 residues. The germline V and J ends were trimmed by 6 bases and 2 bases, with 10 bases remaining between them. Per germline, CDR1 ENHRY and CDR2 SYGVKD. The CDR3 sequence is CAISAQGNYGYTF. The CDR3 DNA follows: TGTGCCATCAGCGCTCAGGGCAACTATGGCTACACCTTC.

The J gene is TRBJ2-1, the V gene TRBV28, with 10 bases that match TRBD2. This CDR3 has 19 amino acids. CDR1 is MDHEN, CDR2 SYDVKM, per germline. V was clipped by 5 bases and J by 0 bases; unmatched bases: 13. The CDR3 reads CASSPLPGTSVSSYNEQFF. CDR3 in DNA: TGTGCCAGCAGTCCCCTACCCGGGACTAGCGTCAGCTCCTACAATGAGCAGTTCTTC.

As DNA, the CDR3 is TGTGCCAGCAGCCAGGGGGGGACTAGAGGGGCCAATGAGCAGTTCTTC. Translated: CASSQGGTRGANEQFF. V gene TRBV28 combines with J gene TRBJ2-1; a weak D match, TRBD2 (8 bases). V was shortened by 6 bases and J by 6 bases, with 21 bases between the two germline ends. Germline CDR1 reads MDHEN; CDR2 reads SYDVKM. The CDR3 runs 16 residues. Full variable domain (remainder filled in from reference TRBV28 and TRBJ2-1): DVKVTQSSRYLVKRTGEKVFLECVQDMDHENMFWYRQDPGLGLRLIYFSYDVKMKEKGDIPEGYSVSREKKERFSLILESASTNQTSMYLCASSQGGTRGANEQFFGPGTRLTVL.

This clone has more than one count but fewer than ten. The chain recombines TRBV9 with TRBJ1-1, with 8 positions matching TRBD1. V gave up 0 bases and J gave up 0 bases; unmatched junction bases: 4. Germline-derived CDR1 and CDR2 are SGDLS and YYNGEE. The CDR3 runs to 16 residues. This chain's CDR3 is CASSVGTGGMNTEAFF. In DNA form, the CDR3 reads TGTGCCAGCAGCGTAGGAACAGGGGGTATGAACACTGAAGCTTTCTTT.

The V call is TRBV9, the J call TRBJ2-3; 9 bases agree with TRBD2. Germline values: CDR1 SGDLS, CDR2 YYNGEE. V gave up 6 bases and J gave up 0 bases; unmatched junction bases: 2. The CDR3 is 14 residues long. CDR3 coding DNA: TGTGCCAGCAACCTAGCGGGGAGCACAGATACGCAGTATTTT. It specifies CASNLAGSTDTQYF.

V usage is TRBV5-6 and J usage is TRBJ1-1; D uncertain. This CDR3 region has 13 residues. V lost 0 bases to trimming and J lost 7 bases, with 10 bases between them. CDR1 SGHDT and CDR2 YYEEEE come from the germline V gene. The CDR3 DNA is TGTGCCAGCAGCTTGGAGGTCCGGGGTGAAGCTTTCTTT. This gives the protein CASSLEVRGEAFF.

The chain employs TRBV28 and TRBJ2-2; D is uncertain. Germline values: CDR1 MDHEN, CDR2 SYDVKM. V was pared by 5 bases and J by 0 bases, with 10 bases between. The CDR3 runs to 15 residues. This CDR3 is CASSVTVANTGELFF. In DNA, the CDR3 is TGTGCCAGCAGTGTAACAGTCGCGAACACCGGGGAGCTGTTTTTT.

J is TRBJ2-1 and V is TRBV19; TRBD2 might be the D (5 bases). Germline CDR1 is LNHDA and CDR2 is SQIVND (reference sequence). Trimming removed 7 bases at V and 3 bases at J, with 10 bases between. CDR3 length: 13 amino acids. CDR3 sequence reads: CASKRTDYNEQFF. As DNA, the CDR3 is TGTGCCAGTAAGAGGACTGACTACAATGAGCAGTTCTTC.

The chain carries TRBV10-3 and TRBJ1-2; D gene uncertain. The CDR3 contains 16 residues. Trimming shortened V by 7 bases and J by 1 base, and 19 bases separated the two germline ends. Germline CDR1 ENHRY, CDR2 SYGVKD. DNA of the CDR3: TGTGCCATCACGGGAACAGAGCGCCCGATTAACTATGGCTACACCTTC. Translated: CAITGTERPINYGYTF.

The chain couples TRBV25-1 to TRBJ2-3, with no clear D. There are 16 residues in the CDR3. The germline V gene has CDR1 MGHDK and CDR2 SYGVNS. Trimming shortened V by 5 bases and J by 0 bases, and 15 bases separated the two germline ends. This CDR3 is CASSLTVVQSTDTQYF. The CDR3 DNA sequence: TGTGCCAGCAGTCTTACCGTTGTTCAGAGCACAGATACGCAGTATTTT.

This clone was recorded a few times. The J gene is TRBJ2-2, the V gene TRBV9; D remains unclear. V was trimmed by 4 bases and J by 4 bases, leaving 11 bases between them. The V gene's germline CDR1 is SGDLS and CDR2 YYNGEE. The CDR3 is 14 amino acids. CDR3: CASSTLSSTGELFF. The CDR3 nucleotides read TGTGCCAGCAGCACGCTCTCGAGCACCGGGGAGCTGTTTTTT. Drawing the rest from reference TRBV9 and TRBJ2-2, the complete variable domain is DSGVTQTPKHLITATGQRVTLRCSPRSGDLSVYWYQQSLDQGLQFLIQYYNGEERAKGNILERFSAQQFPDLHSELNLSSLELGDSALYFCASSTLSSTGELFFGEGSRLTVL.

This clone was seen only a few times. The V call is TRBV9, the J call TRBJ1-1, with 9 bases identical to TRBD1. J was trimmed by 0 bases and V by 9 bases; bases with no gene match: 3. CDR1 SGDLS and CDR2 YYNGEE come from the germline V gene. The CDR3 length is 13 residues. The CDR3 nucleotides read TGTGCCACCGGACAGGGGTTGAACACTGAAGCTTTCTTT. Translating gives CATGQGLNTEAFF.

The chain is built from TRBV2 and TRBJ2-5; 9 nucleotides align to TRBD1. V was clipped by 6 bases and J by 4 bases; unmatched bases: 6. Germline V CDR1 and CDR2: SNHLY, FYNNEI. This CDR3 spans 14 amino acids. This chain's CDR3 is CASSPMTGGETQYF. In DNA, the CDR3 is TGTGCCAGCAGCCCTATGACAGGGGGAGAGACCCAGTACTTC.

V usage is TRBV6-5 and J usage is TRBJ2-5; no definite D call. CDR3 length: 14 amino acids. Germline lookup yields CDR1 MNHEY and CDR2 SVGAGI. V lost 2 bases to trimming and J lost 5 bases, with 12 bases between them. Here the CDR3 reads CASSYRAPSETQYF. The CDR3 DNA follows: TGTGCCAGCAGTTACAGAGCGCCCTCGGAGACCCAGTACTTC.

With respect to this clone: The sample contains more than one DNA sequence encoding this CDR3. The CDR3: CASSGRGNQNNEQFF. The CDR3 nucleotides read TGTGCCAGCAGCGGTCGGGGGAACCAAAACAATGAGCAGTTCTTC. The rearrangement uses TRBV7-2 and TRBJ2-1; D is perhaps TRBD2 (6 bases). V was shortened by 5 bases and J by 5 bases, with 16 bases between the two germline ends. CDR1 is SGHTA, CDR2 FQGNSA, per germline. This CDR3 comprises 15 residues.

This clone appeared once. The chain uses TRBV28 and TRBJ2-7; 11 bases match TRBD2. V trimming: 5 bases; J trimming: 4 bases; junction bases outside the gene matches: 4. The CDR3 has 14 residues. The V gene's germline CDR1 is MDHEN and CDR2 SYDVKM. CDR3 in amino acids: CASSLLAGAYEQYF. The DNA for the CDR3 is TGTGCCAGCAGTCTACTAGCGGGAGCGTACGAGCAGTACTTC.

This chain joins TRBV27 and TRBJ2-7; 7 nucleotides align to TRBD2. J was trimmed by 1 base and V by 2 bases; bases with no gene match: 2. CDR1 is MNHEY and CDR2 is SMNVEV in the germline V gene (reference sequence). The CDR3 runs to 14 residues. The CDR3 loop is CASSLREGSYEQYF. The CDR3 bases are TGTGCCAGCAGTTTAAGGGAGGGTTCCTACGAGCAGTACTTC.

The chain uses TRBV29-1 and TRBJ1-2; a weak D match, TRBD1 (5 bases). The CDR3 sequence is 14 residues long. CDR1 and CDR2 (germline): SQVTM, ANQGSEA. V was pared by 4 bases and J by 6 bases, with 18 bases between. For the CDR3, the DNA is TGCAGCGTTGTACCACAGGCGTCTGGGGATGGCTACACCTTC. Translating it yields CSVVPQASGDGYTF.